Listed below are T cell receptor beta chains from one sample, sequenced in a study of response to subunit inactivated influenza vaccine. From the RT-PCR reads, TCRdb called clonotypes with MiXCR, one entry per CDR3 protein. This table has more than 200,000 distinct CDR3 sequences, roughly an eighth appearing once. The source was non-naive T cells sorted from PBMCs, collected 14 days before vaccination. The receptors were gathered from a man in his forties or fifties who received an inactivated influenza vaccine. Each CDR3 is given with its conserved first and last residue. The D gene is left open where the match is weak. Size is stated for part of the rows, as once, few or many counts, or as a class when the clone is expanded.

v_call	j_call	d_call	clone_size	cdr3_nt	cdr3_aa
TRBV20-1	TRBJ2-3	-	-	TGCAGTGGTAAAGGGTCGGGAGTCACAGATACGCAGTATTTT	CSGKGSGVTDTQYF
TRBV3-1	TRBJ1-1	-	many	TGTGCCAGCAGCCAAGGTTACACTGAAGCTTTCTTT	CASSQGYTEAFF
TRBV18	TRBJ2-1	TRBD2	-	TGTGCCAGCTCACCACAGCGGACTAGCGGGGGGGCTTCCTACAATGAGCAGTTCTTC	CASSPQRTSGGASYNEQFF
TRBV6-5	TRBJ2-7	-	few	TGTGCCAGCAGTTACGTTGCGGCACCCGGGGTCGAGCAGTACTTC	CASSYVAAPGVEQYF
TRBV14	TRBJ2-5	TRBD1	-	TGTGCCAGCAGCCATGAGAGGGGGACAGACCAAGAGACCCAGTACTTC	CASSHERGTDQETQYF
TRBV28	TRBJ1-1	-	few	TGTGCCAGCACCTCTTTGGCTACAGAAGAAGCTTTCTTT	CASTSLATEEAFF
TRBV20-1	TRBJ2-1	-	few	TGCAGTGCTAGAGACCTTGCCCTCTCCTACAATGAGCAGTTCTTC	CSARDLALSYNEQFF
TRBV3-1	TRBJ2-3	-	few	TGTGCCAGCAGAGGAGGGGGGGCCCGCCCAGATACGCAGTATTTT	CASRGGGARPDTQYF
TRBV2	TRBJ2-2	TRBD1	-	TGTGCCAGCAGAAAGACAGGGTGGGAGCTGTTTTTT	CASRKTGWELFF
TRBV6-1	TRBJ2-1	TRBD2	many	TGTGCCAGCAGCCTGGGGGGACTAGAGAAAAATGAGCAGTTCTTC	CASSLGGLEKNEQFF
TRBV5-1	TRBJ2-5	-	many	TGCGCCAGCAGCTTGGTTCAGGGGAGTCAAGAGACCCAGTACTTC	CASSLVQGSQETQYF
TRBV19	TRBJ1-1	TRBD1	-	TGTGCCAGTAGTATCTCCCAGACAGGGACGGCCGGGGGAGCTTTCTTT	CASSISQTGTAGGAFF